Listed below are T cell receptor beta chains from one sample, sequenced in a study of T cells in Graves' hyperthyroidism and ophthalmopathy. TCRdb called the multiplex PCR reads again in MiXCR, with one record for every CDR3 protein. The sample has approximately 490,000 distinct CDR3 sequences, around a fifth seen once. Source material: blood. These receptor sequences come from a woman between 70 and 85 years old with Graves' ophthalmopathy. CDR3s include the opening cysteine and the closing phenylalanine or tryptophan. A D gene is named only where the DNA matches it firmly. Not every row has a clone size; where given, it reads once, few, many or a size class.

D gene | clone size | CDR3 length | J gene | V gene | CDR3 protein | CDR3 DNA
. | . | 13 | TRBJ2-1 | TRBV19 | CASSTHRNNEQFF | TGTGCCAGTAGTACACACAGAAACAATGAGCAGTTCTTC
TRBD1 | . | 15 | TRBJ1-1 | TRBV28 | CASNVPGQGVTEAFF | TGTGCCAGCAACGTCCCGGGACAGGGGGTCACTGAAGCTTTCTTT
. | few | 16 | TRBJ2-1 | TRBV9 | CASSVYGTETYNEQFF | TGTGCCAGCAGCGTCTACGGGACCGAAACGTACAATGAGCAGTTCTTC
. | . | 15 | TRBJ2-7 | TRBV27 | CASSLGRWVSYEQYF | TGTGCCAGCAGTTTAGGGCGGTGGGTGAGCTACGAGCAGTACTTC
TRBD2 | few | 18 | TRBJ2-7 | TRBV19 | CASSLGLAGVVSSHEQYF | TGTGCCAGTAGCTTAGGACTAGCGGGAGTTGTCAGTTCCCACGAGCAGTACTTC
. | . | 17 | TRBJ2-5 | TRBV15 | CATSRDRFARGKETQYF | TGTGCCACCAGCAGAGATCGGTTCGCCAGGGGAAAAGAGACCCAGTACTTC
. | . | 16 | TRBJ2-1 | TRBV6-4 | CASSQRNSSSYNEQFF | TGTGCCAGCAGTCAGAGAAACTCGAGCTCCTACAATGAGCAGTTCTTC
. | . | 15 | TRBJ1-6 | TRBV9 | CASSVGVVLNSPLHF | TGTGCCAGCAGCGTAGGGGTGGTCCTTAATTCACCCCTCCACTTT
TRBD2 | few | 19 | TRBJ2-1 | TRBV4-3 | CASSQEGARLAGSLNEQFF | TGCGCCAGCAGCCAAGAGGGGGCCAGACTAGCGGGAAGTTTGAATGAGCAGTTCTTC
. | . | 18 | TRBJ1-5 | TRBV12-3/TRBV12-4 | CASSSGGGVVYSNQPQHF | TGTGCCAGCAGCTCTGGAGGGGGGGTCGTCTATAGCAATCAGCCCCAGCATTTT
TRBD1 | few | 15 | TRBJ1-2 | TRBV2 | CASNLDRVSLGGYTF | TGTGCCAGCAATCTGGACAGGGTTTCCCTTGGAGGCTACACCTTC
. | . | 13 | TRBJ2-3 | TRBV2 | CASNKMITDTQYF | TGTGCCAGCAATAAGATGATCACAGATACGCAGTATTTT
. | many | 14 | TRBJ1-2 | TRBV6-1 | CASISQAYNYGYTF | TGTGCCAGCATCTCGCAAGCGTATAACTATGGCTACACCTTC
. | many | 13 | TRBJ2-7 | TRBV10-3 | CAISTLGADEQYF | TGTGCCATCTCAACGTTGGGGGCCGACGAGCAGTACTTC
TRBD2 | . | 19 | TRBJ2-4 | TRBV15 | CATSTRTSGMGVAKNIQYF | TGTGCCACCAGCACTAGGACTAGCGGGATGGGGGTGGCCAAAAACATTCAGTACTTC
. | few | 15 | TRBJ2-7 | TRBV4-3 | CASSQAARGSYEQYF | TGCGCCAGCAGCCAAGCCGCCAGGGGTTCCTACGAGCAGTACTTC
. | . | 14 | TRBJ1-4 | TRBV12-3/TRBV12-4 | CANSLGRVNEKLFF | TGTGCCAACAGTTTAGGCAGGGTGAACGAAAAACTGTTTTTT
TRBD2 | many | 15 | TRBJ2-1 | TRBV11-2 | CASSLSPGLAGEQFF | TGTGCCAGCAGCTTATCGCCCGGGCTAGCGGGAGAGCAGTTCTTC
. | . | 14 | TRBJ1-2 | TRBV24-1 | CATSDNQGSYGYTF | TGTGCCACCAGTGATAACCAGGGCTCCTATGGCTACACCTTC
. | . | 17 | TRBJ2-1 | TRBV7-2 | CASSLLFSANSYNEQFF | TGTGCCAGCAGCCTCTTATTTAGCGCAAACTCCTACAATGAGCAGTTCTTC
. | . | 15 | TRBJ2-7 | TRBV7-9 | CASSPQGNFAAEQYF | TGTGCCAGCAGCCCGCAGGGGAACTTTGCGGCCGAGCAGTACTTC
. | many | 11 | TRBJ2-7 | TRBV2 | CASRTAYEQYF | TGTGCCAGCAGGACAGCCTACGAGCAGTACTTC
. | few | 14 | TRBJ1-2 | TRBV5-1 | CASSLSTGSYGYTF | TGCGCCAGCAGCTTGTCGACGGGCTCCTATGGCTACACCTTC
. | many | 15 | TRBJ2-2 | TRBV7-2 | CASSLGRQGTGELFF | TGTGCCAGCAGCTTAGGCCGGCAGGGCACCGGGGAGCTGTTTTTT
. | . | 15 | TRBJ2-7 | TRBV3-1 | CASSQVAVNSYEQYF | TGTGCCAGCAGCCAAGTTGCGGTAAACTCCTACGAGCAGTACTTC
TRBD2 | . | 15 | TRBJ2-3 | TRBV20-1 | CSARDSGSGADTQYF | TGCAGTGCTAGAGATAGCGGGAGTGGGGCAGATACGCAGTATTTT
. | few | 14 | TRBJ2-1 | TRBV6-1 | CASSRTLPYNEQFF | TGTGCCAGCAGTCGGACTTTACCCTACAATGAGCAGTTCTTC
. | . | 15 | TRBJ2-3 | TRBV9 | CASSTRGEGTDTQYF | TGTGCCAGCAGCACCAGGGGTGAGGGCACAGATACGCAGTATTTT
. | few | 14 | TRBJ2-7 | TRBV7-2 | CASSLFRETYEQYF | TGTGCCAGCAGCCTATTCAGGGAAACCTACGAGCAGTACTTC
. | few | 12 | TRBJ1-1 | TRBV7-9 | CASSKLNTEAFF | TGTGCCAGCAGCAAGCTGAACACTGAAGCTTTCTTT
. | few | 15 | TRBJ1-3 | TRBV27 | CASSSSTDSGNTIYF | TGTGCCAGCAGTTCTTCCACTGACTCTGGAAACACCATATATTTT
. | few | 12 | TRBJ2-5 | TRBV2 | CASSGGSETQYF | TGTGCCAGCAGTGGGGGCTCAGAGACCCAGTACTTC
TRBD1 | . | 15 | TRBJ1-6 | TRBV7-2 | CASIPRGTGESPLHF | TGTGCCAGCATCCCCCGTGGGACAGGGGAATCACCCCTCCACTTT
TRBD2 | . | 15 | TRBJ2-3 | TRBV20-1 | CSATTSGGGTDTQYF | TGCAGTGCTACGACCTCCGGGGGGGGCACAGATACGCAGTATTTT
. | . | 15 | TRBJ2-7 | TRBV11-2 | CASSALSRGAGEQYF | TGTGCCAGCAGCGCATTGTCTCGGGGTGCGGGGGAGCAGTACTTC
. | few | 14 | TRBJ2-7 | TRBV30 | CAWSPPGRGYEQYF | TGTGCCTGGAGTCCACCGGGCAGGGGCTACGAGCAGTACTTC
TRBD2 | . | 15 | TRBJ2-7 | TRBV5-4 | CASSGGTSGAYEQYF | TGTGCCAGCAGCGGGGGGACTAGCGGGGCCTACGAGCAGTACTTC
TRBD2 | . | 17 | TRBJ2-3 | TRBV27 | CASSQGTSGRRTDTQYF | TGTGCCAGCAGTCAAGGGACTAGCGGGAGAAGAACAGATACGCAGTATTTT
TRBD1 | . | 13 | TRBJ1-2 | TRBV11-2 | CASSLTGSNGYTF | TGTGCCAGCAGCTTGACAGGGTCAAATGGCTACACCTTC
. | few | 13 | TRBJ2-7 | TRBV12-3/TRBV12-4 | CASSLALRSEQYF | TGTGCCAGCAGTTTAGCGCTGAGGTCCGAGCAGTACTTC
TRBD1 | . | 15 | TRBJ1-1 | TRBV20-1 | CSARKGTGVGTEAFF | TGCAGTGCTAGAAAAGGGACAGGGGTGGGCACTGAAGCTTTCTTT
TRBD2 | many | 16 | TRBJ2-1 | TRBV15 | CATSRDLLAGFDEQFF | TGTGCCACCAGCAGAGATTTACTAGCGGGATTCGATGAGCAGTTCTTC
TRBD1 | few | 18 | TRBJ1-5 | TRBV19 | CASSKNPPGQGGNQPQHF | TGTGCCAGTAGTAAGAACCCACCGGGACAGGGTGGCAATCAGCCCCAGCATTTT
. | many | 12 | TRBJ1-2 | TRBV7-2 | CASTEQGYGYTF | TGTGCCAGCACAGAACAGGGCTATGGCTACACCTTC
. | few | 17 | TRBJ2-5 | TRBV4-3 | CASSQDRRSVYQETQYF | TGCGCCAGCAGCCAAGATCGGCGGTCAGTCTACCAAGAGACCCAGTACTTC
TRBD1 | . | 13 | TRBJ2-7 | TRBV6-2/TRBV6-3 | CASSGTAPYEQYF | TGTGCCAGCAGTGGGACAGCTCCTTACGAGCAGTACTTC
. | many | 14 | TRBJ2-2 | TRBV12-3/TRBV12-4 | CASSPTRNTGELFF | TGTGCCAGCAGCCCTACTAGGAACACCGGGGAGCTGTTTTTT
. | few | 13 | TRBJ2-7 | TRBV6-1 | CASSYLGGEEQYF | TGTGCCAGCAGTTATTTAGGAGGTGAGGAGCAGTACTTC
. | many | 14 | TRBJ2-5 | TRBV11-2 | CASSSLGNQETQYF | TGTGCCAGCAGCTCGCTCGGGAACCAAGAGACCCAGTACTTC
TRBD2 | . | 17 | TRBJ2-1 | TRBV30 | CAWSVGRTSGSYNEQFF | TGTGCCTGGAGTGTGGGTCGGACTAGCGGGTCATACAATGAGCAGTTCTTC
. | many | 13 | TRBJ1-1 | TRBV12-3/TRBV12-4 | CASSFRTGRGAFF | TGTGCCAGCAGTTTCAGAACGGGGCGCGGAGCTTTCTTT
. | . | 13 | TRBJ2-2 | TRBV6-1 | CASSARLDGELFF | TGTGCCAGCAGTGCCAGACTTGACGGGGAGCTGTTTTTT
TRBD1 | . | 13 | TRBJ2-1 | TRBV15 | CATSRWGDRDQFF | TGTGCCACCAGCAGATGGGGTGACAGGGATCAGTTCTTC
TRBD1 | many | 14 | TRBJ1-5 | TRBV12-3/TRBV12-4 | CASRGGTGDQPQHF | TGTGCCAGCAGAGGGGGGACAGGGGATCAGCCCCAGCATTTT
TRBD1 | few | 15 | TRBJ1-2 | TRBV7-2 | CASSYWTGANYGYTF | TGTGCCAGCAGCTATTGGACAGGGGCCAACTATGGCTACACCTTC
. | many | 12 | TRBJ2-5 | TRBV10-3 | CAISGTQETQYF | TGTGCCATCAGCGGGACCCAAGAGACCCAGTACTTC